The rows below give T cell receptor beta chains drawn from one sample of a study of long-term antiretroviral therapy in people with HIV. Clones were read by immunoSEQ multiplex PCR, and TCRdb kept only the in-frame ones, dropping some. The sample lists approximately 24,000 clones, approximately 90% occurring once. This material consisted of unsorted PBMCs, taken 1.8 years before starting antiretroviral therapy. The receptors were sampled from a middle-aged man with HIV. Both conserved end residues are part of each CDR3. A D gene is named only where the DNA matches it firmly. Size is stated for part of the rows, as once, few or many counts, or as a class when the clone is expanded.

TRBV7-8	TRBD2	.	TRBJ2-2	CASGPGLAGTGELFF	TGTGCCAGCGGCCCTGGACTAGCGGGAACCGGGGAGCTGTTTTTT
TRBV5-4	.	.	TRBJ2-6	CASSLRPSGANVLTF	TGTGCCAGCAGCTTGCGTCCCTCCGGGGCCAACGTCCTGACTTTC
TRBV18	.	once	TRBJ2-7	CASSRDLYEQYF	TGTGCCAGCTCTCGAGACCTGTACGAGCAGTACTTC
TRBV11-1	.	.	TRBJ2-7	CASSSGDGQRLHEQYF	TGTGCCAGCAGCTCAGGCGATGGACAGCGGCTCCACGAGCAGTACTTC
TRBV21-1	.	.	TRBJ2-7	CASTTSGRPRYEQYF	TGTGCCAGCACAACTAGCGGGCGTCCCCGCTACGAGCAGTACTTC
TRBV5-4	TRBD2	.	TRBJ2-1	CASSHSGLAGMDEQFF	TGTGCCAGCAGTCACTCGGGACTAGCGGGAATGGATGAGCAGTTCTTC
TRBV7-2	.	.	TRBJ1-3	CASSLATGNTIYF	TGTGCCAGCAGCTTAGCGACCGGAAACACCATATATTTT
TRBV5-1	.	.	TRBJ2-1	CASSLIRSSYNEQFF	TGCGCCAGCAGCTTAATCAGAAGCTCCTACAATGAGCAGTTCTTC
TRBV18	.	.	TRBJ2-2	CASSPRSDTGELFF	TGTGCCAGCTCACCACGAAGTGACACCGGGGAGCTGTTTTTT
TRBV7-9	TRBD1	.	TRBJ1-5	CASSLGTGHSYQPQHF	TGTGCCAGCAGCTTAGGGACAGGGCACAGCTATCAGCCCCAGCATTTT
TRBV5-1	.	.	TRBJ2-7	CASSLDPYRDSGVEQYF	TGCGCCAGCAGCTTGGATCCCTATCGGGACTCGGGCGTGGAGCAGTACTTC
TRBV4-2	.	.	TRBJ2-1	CASSHPPGASSYNEQFF	TGTGCCAGCAGTCATCCCCCGGGGGCAAGCTCCTACAATGAGCAGTTCTTC
TRBV30	.	.	TRBJ2-7	CAWSVDRGSGYEQYF	TGTGCCTGGAGTGTAGATCGGGGATCTGGCTACGAGCAGTACTTC